These 24 T cell receptor beta chains came from one sample sequenced in a study of blood T cell repertoires in COVID-19. The assay was immunoSEQ multiplex PCR, and TCRdb's table has in-frame clones only and misses some. The data show about 370,000 clones, around 90% seen once. Specimen: peripheral blood. Receptor source: a man between 18 and 29 years old with active or convalescent COVID-19.

V and J are TRBV5-6 and TRBJ1-5, with 9 bases matching TRBD1. V was pared by 4 bases and J by 6 bases, with 8 bases of the junction left unmatched. This CDR3 has 15 amino acids. Germline CDR1 SGHDT, CDR2 YYEEEE. CDR3 sequence: CASSRRDRVGQPQHF. CDR3 nucleotides: TGTGCCAGCAGCAGGAGGGACAGGGTCGGTCAGCCCCAGCATTTT.

The CDR3 DNA sequence: TGTGCCAGCAGTGGGGGCCTCTTTGGGAACACTGAAGCTTTCTTT. Its protein product is CASSGGLFGNTEAFF. The chain couples TRBV25-1 to TRBJ1-1, with D maybe TRBD1 (5 bases). The CDR3 is 15 amino acids. Per the germline V gene, CDR1 is MGHDK and CDR2 is SYGVNS. The V end lost 4 bases, the J end lost 1 base, and 13 bases lay between the germline ends.

This sequence joins TRBV7-9 and TRBJ2-1, with TRBD2 identical over 10 bases. The CDR3 has 19 residues. The ends lost 2 bases at V and 0 bases at J; junction bases unmatched: 10. From germline, CDR1 is SEHNR and CDR2 FQNEAQ (reference sequence). The CDR3 region is CASSLLAGAYKSSYNEQFF. The CDR3 nucleotides read TGTGCCAGCAGCTTACTAGCGGGGGCCTACAAGAGCTCCTACAATGAGCAGTTCTTC.

The CDR3 is CASSQEGSGENIQYF. The CDR3 DNA is TGTGCCAGCAGCCAAGAAGGTAGCGGAGAAAACATTCAGTACTTC. The chain combines TRBV4-2 with TRBJ2-4; weak D call: TRBD2 (6 bases). This CDR3 has 15 amino acids. CDR1 is LGHNA and CDR2 is YNFKEQ in the germline V gene. Deletions cut 0 bases from V and 5 bases from J, with 11 bases between.

The CDR3 sequence is CASSRIGGEAFF. Written as DNA, the CDR3 is TGTGCCAGCAGCCGTATCGGAGGTGAAGCTTTCTTT. The genes are TRBV3-1 (or the pseudogene TRBV3-2) and TRBJ1-1, with D hard to call. Trimming stripped 4 bases from V and 7 bases from J, with 10 bases between. This CDR3 spans 12 amino acids. Germline CDR1 and CDR2: LGHDT and YNNKEL (reference sequence).

About this clone: A much larger clone lies a single base off, so this may be a read error. CDR3 sequence reads: CASSQDGTSGYNEQFF. Written as DNA, the CDR3 is TGCGCCAGCAGCCAAGATGGGACTAGCGGCTACAATGAGCAGTTCTTC. The chain recombines TRBV4-3 with TRBJ2-1, with 11 bases matching TRBD2. The germline V gene has CDR1 LGHNA and CDR2 YSLEER. The CDR3 length is 16 residues. V shed 0 bases, J shed 3 bases, and the junction held 1 base outside the gene matches.

This chain uses TRBV5-6 with TRBJ2-7; TRBD1 aligns across 8 bases. Germline CDR1 SGHDT, CDR2 YYEEEE. With V trimmed by 3 bases and J by 5 bases, 7 bases remained unmatched. CDR3 size: 14 residues. In nucleotides, the CDR3 is TGTGCCAGCAGCTACCGGGACAGGTTCAACGAGCAGTACTTC. It specifies CASSYRDRFNEQYF.

This clone was recorded once. The genes are TRBV2 and TRBJ2-7, with 7 bases matching TRBD2. The trim removed 8 bases at V and 6 bases at J, leaving 10 bases unmatched. CDR1 is SNHLY and CDR2 is FYNNEI in the germline V gene. The CDR3 sequence is 13 residues long. The CDR3 nucleotides read TGTGCCAGCCACAGCGGGACTTTCCTCGAGCAGTACTTC. Its translation: CASHSGTFLEQYF.

The chain has TRBV7-8 and TRBJ2-7; 7 bases line up with TRBD2. Germline lookup yields CDR1 SGHVS and CDR2 FQNEAQ. The CDR3 runs to 14 residues. The V and J ends lost 1 base and 7 bases, in that order; junction bases with no gene match: 7. The CDR3 DNA reads as TGTGCCAGCAGCTTAGGACCGCCCGGGGGGGAGCAGTACTTC. Amino acids: CASSLGPPGGEQYF.

The genes are TRBV2 and TRBJ1-2; 8 bases align to TRBD1. The V gene's germline CDR1 is SNHLY and CDR2 FYNNEI. Trimming took 6 bases from V and 4 from J; bases not matched to a gene: 4. CDR3 length equals 13 residues. As DNA, the CDR3 is TGTGCCAGCAGGACAGGGGCTTCCTATGGCTACACCTTC. Its protein product is CASRTGASYGYTF.

The V and J genes are TRBV4-3 and TRBJ1-5; a weak D match, TRBD1 (6 bases). From germline, CDR1 is LGHNA and CDR2 YSLEER. V lost 1 base and J lost 3, with 13 bases in between. This CDR3 contains 16 residues. The CDR3 DNA reads TGCGCCAGCAGCCAAGTAGCAGGGGTTGACAATCAGCCCCAGCATTTT. Amino acids: CASSQVAGVDNQPQHF.

The count of this clone is one. V gene TRBV2 combines with J gene TRBJ2-7; TRBD1 is a possible D gene (6 bases). The CDR3 runs 15 residues. V dropped 8 bases and J dropped 0 bases, with 17 bases sitting between them. Germline V gives CDR1 SNHLY, CDR2 FYNNEI. The CDR3 here is CASAREGQNSYEQYF. The CDR3 DNA sequence: TGTGCCAGCGCTAGGGAAGGACAGAACTCCTACGAGCAGTACTTC.

J is TRBJ2-7 and V is TRBV2, with 7 bases matching TRBD1. J gave up 3 bases and V 6 bases, and 5 bases lay outside the gene matches. CDR1 and CDR2 from the germline V gene are SNHLY and FYNNEI. This CDR3 has 13 amino acids. The CDR3 nucleotides read TGTGCCAGCAGAATTAGACAGGGCTACGAGCAGTACTTC. Amino acids: CASRIRQGYEQYF.

V and J are TRBV9 and TRBJ2-1; possibly TRBD2 for D (5 bases). Trimming removed 0 bases at V and 0 bases at J, with 25 bases between. Looked up from germline, CDR1 is SGDLS and CDR2 is YYNGEE. The CDR3 runs to 21 residues. CDR3 coding DNA: TGTGCCAGCAGCGTAGAAGTTATAGGACTCTCTAAAATAGGCTCCTACAATGAGCAGTTCTTC. Protein: CASSVEVIGLSKIGSYNEQFF.

V usage is TRBV19 and J usage is TRBJ1-2; TRBD1 is a possible D gene (5 bases). The CDR3 covers 12 residues. Germline V gives CDR1 LNHDA, CDR2 SQIVND (reference sequence). Trimming removed 1 base at V and 6 bases at J, with 6 bases between. The CDR3 is CASSIGTNGYTF. The CDR3 DNA sequence: TGTGCCAGTAGTATAGGGACAAATGGCTACACCTTC.

The chain recombines TRBV5-8 with TRBJ1-4; 11 positions agree with TRBD1. There are 16 residues in the CDR3. After removal of 1 base from V and 8 bases from J, the junction contained 7 bases not matched to a gene. Germline values: CDR1 SGHTS, CDR2 YDEGEE. In nucleotides, the CDR3 is TGTGCCAGCAGCTTGCTAGGGACAGGGGGAAGCGAAAAACTGTTTTTT. Translating gives CASSLLGTGGSEKLFF.

The chain employs TRBV27 and TRBJ2-7; D is undetermined. Germline V gene lookup returns CDR1 MNHEY and CDR2 SMNVEV (reference sequence). The CDR3 has 14 residues. The V gene lost 2 bases and the J gene lost 4 bases, with 12 bases spanning the gap. The CDR3 DNA reads as TGTGCCAGCAGTTTAAAAGGTCTGGAGTACGAGCAGTACTTC. Translation: CASSLKGLEYEQYF.

The chain combines TRBV6-2 or TRBV6-3 with TRBJ2-7; 9 bases agree with TRBD1. J gave up 1 base and V 2 bases, and 6 bases lay outside the gene matches. From germline, CDR1 is MNHEY and CDR2 SVGEGT. The CDR3 spans 16 residues. The CDR3 DNA reads TGTGCCAGCAGTTACCCACCGGGACAGGGATCCTACGAGCAGTACTTC. Translating it yields CASSYPPGQGSYEQYF.

The chain employs TRBV6-2 or TRBV6-3 and TRBJ2-2; TRBD1 agrees at 7 bases. The CDR3 runs to 14 residues. V was clipped by 5 bases and J by 3 bases; unmatched bases: 3. Germline V CDR1 and CDR2: MNHEY, SVGEGT. As DNA, the CDR3 is TGTGCCAGCAGTCCGGGACAGTACACCGGGGAGCTGTTTTTT. It encodes CASSPGQYTGELFF.

The rearrangement joins TRBV7-3 to TRBJ2-3; D is ambiguous. Germline V CDR1 and CDR2: SGHTA, FQGTGA. V was cut by 5 bases and J by 0 bases, with 12 bases left in between. This CDR3 has 15 residues. The CDR3, as DNA: TGTGCCAGCAGCCCCCGCTTTACTAGCACAGATACGCAGTATTTT. It yields the protein CASSPRFTSTDTQYF.

A few counts support this clone. V is TRBV28 and J is TRBJ2-5; D perhaps matches TRBD1 (7 bases). The CDR3 is 14 residues long. V shed 2 bases and J shed 7 bases, with 14 bases lying between them. From germline, CDR1 is MDHEN and CDR2 SYDVKM. CDR3 in amino acids: CASSLRQGGRTQYF. CDR3 nucleotide sequence: TGTGCCAGCAGTTTAAGGCAGGGGGGCCGGACCCAGTACTTC.

The CDR3 is CAISERTGSSYEQYF. The CDR3 DNA reads as TGTGCCATCAGTGAGCGAACAGGCAGTTCCTACGAGCAGTACTTC. The chain employs TRBV10-3 and TRBJ2-7, with D maybe TRBD1 (5 bases). Germline lookup yields CDR1 ENHRY and CDR2 SYGVKD. CDR3 length: 15 amino acids. With 2 bases removed from V and 1 base from J, the gap between germline ends came to 12 bases.

This clone was observed a handful of times. This chain joins TRBV7-2 and TRBJ1-5; 7 bases are shared with TRBD1. J gave up 5 bases and V 5 bases, and 6 bases lay outside the gene matches. The germline CDR1 and CDR2 sequences are SGHTA and FQGNSA. CDR3 length: 14 amino acids. The CDR3 DNA reads as TGTGCCAGCAGCAGACAGGGTGGCGATCAGCCCCAGCATTTT. Translation gives CASSRQGGDQPQHF.

The V call is TRBV4-1, the J call TRBJ2-3, with 9 bases lining up with TRBD2. V shed 2 bases, J shed 0 bases, and the junction held 6 bases outside the gene matches. Germline loops: CDR1 MGHRA, CDR2 YSYEKL. This CDR3 contains 17 residues. CDR3 region: CASSQRASGVSTDTQYF. CDR3 coding DNA: TGCGCCAGCAGCCAACGTGCTAGCGGGGTGAGCACAGATACGCAGTATTTT.